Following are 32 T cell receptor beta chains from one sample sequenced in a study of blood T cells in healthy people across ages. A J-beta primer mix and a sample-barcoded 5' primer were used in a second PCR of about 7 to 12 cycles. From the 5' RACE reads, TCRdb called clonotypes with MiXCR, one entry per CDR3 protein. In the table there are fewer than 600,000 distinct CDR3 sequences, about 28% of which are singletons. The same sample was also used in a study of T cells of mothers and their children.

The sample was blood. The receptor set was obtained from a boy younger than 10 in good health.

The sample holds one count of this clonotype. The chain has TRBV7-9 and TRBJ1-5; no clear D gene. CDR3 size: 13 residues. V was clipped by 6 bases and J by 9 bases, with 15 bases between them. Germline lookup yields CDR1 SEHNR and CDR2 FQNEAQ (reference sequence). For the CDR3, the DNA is TGTGCCAGCAGTGGGGTCTCGGGTCGGCCCCAGCATTTT. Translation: CASSGVSGRPQHF.

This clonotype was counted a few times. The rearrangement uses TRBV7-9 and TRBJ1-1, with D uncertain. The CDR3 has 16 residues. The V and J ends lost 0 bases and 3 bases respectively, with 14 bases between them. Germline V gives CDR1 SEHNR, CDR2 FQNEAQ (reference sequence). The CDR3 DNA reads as TGTGCCAGCAGCTTAGCGCTTATAGGAGGGTACACTGAAGCTTTCTTT. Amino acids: CASSLALIGGYTEAFF.

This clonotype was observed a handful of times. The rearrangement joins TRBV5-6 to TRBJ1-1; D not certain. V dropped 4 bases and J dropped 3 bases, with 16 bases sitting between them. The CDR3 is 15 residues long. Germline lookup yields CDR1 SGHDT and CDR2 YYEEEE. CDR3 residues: CASSAGAQPDTEAFF. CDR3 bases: TGTGCCAGCAGCGCGGGAGCTCAACCGGACACTGAAGCTTTCTTT.

The CDR3 DNA follows: TGCGCCAGCAGCCAAGTGCCCGATCAGCCCCAGCATTTT. As protein: CASSQVPDQPQHF. The chain uses TRBV4-3 and TRBJ1-5; no firm D call. CDR1 and CDR2 from the germline V gene are LGHNA and YSLEER. Trimming stripped 1 base from V and 5 bases from J, with 6 bases between. The CDR3 runs to 13 residues.

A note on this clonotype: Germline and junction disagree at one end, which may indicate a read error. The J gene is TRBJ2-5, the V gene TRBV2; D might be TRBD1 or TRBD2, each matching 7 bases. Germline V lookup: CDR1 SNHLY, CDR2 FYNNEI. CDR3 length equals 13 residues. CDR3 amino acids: CAGRGDYSGEQYF. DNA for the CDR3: TGTGCCGGCAGGGGGGACTATTCAGGGGAGCAGTACTTC.

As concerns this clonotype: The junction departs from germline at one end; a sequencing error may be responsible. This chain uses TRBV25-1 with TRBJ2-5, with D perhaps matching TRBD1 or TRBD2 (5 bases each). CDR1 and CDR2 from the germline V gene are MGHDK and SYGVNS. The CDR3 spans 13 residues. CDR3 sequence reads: CASSESRGEAQYF. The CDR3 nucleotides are TGTGCTAGCAGTGAGTCAAGGGGAGAGGCCCAGTACTTC.

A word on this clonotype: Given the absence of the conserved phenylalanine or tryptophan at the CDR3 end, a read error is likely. Written as DNA, the CDR3 is TGCGCCAGCAGCTTGGGAGGCCGTCAAGAGACCCAGTACTTA. It specifies CASSLGGRQETQYL. J is TRBJ2-5 and V is TRBV5-1, with unresolved D. This CDR3 spans 14 amino acids. Trimming cost V 0 bases and J 2 bases, with 8 bases left between them. Germline lookup yields CDR1 SGHRS and CDR2 YFSETQ.

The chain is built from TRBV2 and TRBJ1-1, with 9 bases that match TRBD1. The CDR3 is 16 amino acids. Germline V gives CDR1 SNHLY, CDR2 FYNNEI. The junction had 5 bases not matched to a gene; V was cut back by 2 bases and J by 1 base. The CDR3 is CASSETGTGRNTEAFF. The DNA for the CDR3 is TGTGCCAGCAGTGAAACCGGGACAGGGCGGAACACTGAAGCTTTCTTT.

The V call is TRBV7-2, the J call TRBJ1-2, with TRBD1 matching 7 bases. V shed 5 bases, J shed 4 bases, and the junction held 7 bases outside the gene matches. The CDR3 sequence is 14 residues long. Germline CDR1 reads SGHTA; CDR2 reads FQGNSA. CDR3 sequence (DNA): TGTGCCAGCAGCCAAACGACAGGGCCCTATGGCTACACCTTC. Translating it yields CASSQTTGPYGYTF. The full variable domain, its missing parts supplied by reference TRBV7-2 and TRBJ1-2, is GAGVSQSPSNKVTEKGKDVELRCDPISGHTALYWYRQSLGQGLEFLIYFQGNSAPDKSGLPSDRFSAERTGGSVSTLTIQRTQQEDSAVYLCASSQTTGPYGYTFGSGTRLTVV.

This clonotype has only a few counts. CDR3 protein: CASSLAGGVQELEAFF. CDR3 sequence (DNA): TGTGCCAGCAGCTTAGCAGGGGGGGTACAGGAACTTGAAGCTTTCTTT. This chain uses TRBV7-9 with TRBJ1-1, with D possibly matching TRBD1 (6 bases). This CDR3 contains 16 residues. In germline, CDR1 is SEHNR, CDR2 FQNEAQ (reference sequence). The V and J ends lost 0 bases and 7 bases respectively, with 18 bases between them.

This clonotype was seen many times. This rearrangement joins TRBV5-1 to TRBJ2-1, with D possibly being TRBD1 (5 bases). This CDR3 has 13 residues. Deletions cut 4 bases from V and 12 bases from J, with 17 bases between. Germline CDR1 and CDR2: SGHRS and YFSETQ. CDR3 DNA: TGCGCCAGCAGCCAGGACAACCTCATCGGGCAGTTCTTC. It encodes CASSQDNLIGQFF.

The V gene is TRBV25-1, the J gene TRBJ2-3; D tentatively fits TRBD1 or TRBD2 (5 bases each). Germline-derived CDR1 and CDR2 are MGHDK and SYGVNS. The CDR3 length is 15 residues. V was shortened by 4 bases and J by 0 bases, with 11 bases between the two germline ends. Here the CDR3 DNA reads TGTGCCAGCAGTGTCGGGACGGGGAGCACAGATACGCAGTATTTT. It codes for CASSVGTGSTDTQYF.

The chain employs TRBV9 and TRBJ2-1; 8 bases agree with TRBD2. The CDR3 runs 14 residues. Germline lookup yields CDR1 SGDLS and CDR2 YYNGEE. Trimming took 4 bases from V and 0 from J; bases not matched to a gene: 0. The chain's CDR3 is CASSTSGSYNEQFF. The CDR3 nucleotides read TGTGCCAGCAGCACTAGCGGCTCCTACAATGAGCAGTTCTTC.

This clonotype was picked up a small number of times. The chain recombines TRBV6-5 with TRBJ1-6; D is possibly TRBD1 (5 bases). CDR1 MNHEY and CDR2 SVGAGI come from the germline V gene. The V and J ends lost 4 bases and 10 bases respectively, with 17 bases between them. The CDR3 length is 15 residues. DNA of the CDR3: TGTGCCAGCAGTTTGAGTCTCAAAGGGGACTCACCCCTCCACTTT. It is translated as CASSLSLKGDSPLHF.

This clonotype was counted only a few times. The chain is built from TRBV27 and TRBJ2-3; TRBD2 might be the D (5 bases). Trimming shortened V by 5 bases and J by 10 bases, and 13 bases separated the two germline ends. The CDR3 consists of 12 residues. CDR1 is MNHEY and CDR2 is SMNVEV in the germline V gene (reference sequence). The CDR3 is CASSPLATAQYF. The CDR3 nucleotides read TGTGCCAGCAGTCCCTTAGCGACCGCGCAGTATTTT.

CDR3 in DNA: TGTGCCAGCACCTTGGGGACAGGGGACTCTGGAAACACCATATATTTT. Amino acid sequence: CASTLGTGDSGNTIYF. The V and J genes are TRBV12-3 or TRBV12-4 and TRBJ1-3, with 10 bases that match TRBD1. This CDR3 is built from 16 residues. V trimming: 7 bases; J trimming: 0 bases; junction bases outside the gene matches: 6.

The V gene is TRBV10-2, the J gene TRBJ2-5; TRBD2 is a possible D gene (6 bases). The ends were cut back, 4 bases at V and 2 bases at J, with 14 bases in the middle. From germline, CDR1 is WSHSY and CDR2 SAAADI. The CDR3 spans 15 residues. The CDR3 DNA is TGCGCCAGCAGTGCCGGGAGCGGCCTACAAGAGACCCAGTACTTC. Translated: CASSAGSGLQETQYF.

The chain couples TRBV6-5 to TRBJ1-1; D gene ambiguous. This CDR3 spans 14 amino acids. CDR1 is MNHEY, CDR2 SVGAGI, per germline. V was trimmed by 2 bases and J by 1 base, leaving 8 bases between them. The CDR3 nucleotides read TGTGCCAGCAGTTACACCTCCGGGAACACTGAAGCTTTCTTT. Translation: CASSYTSGNTEAFF.

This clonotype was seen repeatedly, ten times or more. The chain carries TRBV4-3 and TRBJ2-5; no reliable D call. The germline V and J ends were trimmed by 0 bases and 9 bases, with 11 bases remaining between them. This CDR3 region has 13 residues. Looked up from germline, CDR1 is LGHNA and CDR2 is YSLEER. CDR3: CASSQDRGLAQYF. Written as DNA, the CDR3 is TGCGCCAGCAGCCAAGATCGAGGATTAGCCCAGTACTTC.

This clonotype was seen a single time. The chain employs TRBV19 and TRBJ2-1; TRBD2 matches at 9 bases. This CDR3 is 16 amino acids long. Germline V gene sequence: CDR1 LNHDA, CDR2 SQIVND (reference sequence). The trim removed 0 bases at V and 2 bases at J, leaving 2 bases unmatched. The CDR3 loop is CASSIDSGSAYNEQFF. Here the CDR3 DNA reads TGTGCCAGTAGTATAGATAGCGGGAGTGCCTACAATGAGCAGTTCTTC.

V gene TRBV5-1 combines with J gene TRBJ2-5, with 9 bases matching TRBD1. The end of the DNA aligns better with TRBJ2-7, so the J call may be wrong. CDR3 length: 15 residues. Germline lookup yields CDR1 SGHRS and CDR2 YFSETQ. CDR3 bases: TGCGCCAGCAGCTTGGCTTCGGGACAGGGCTCCGAGCAGTACTTC. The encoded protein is CASSLASGQGSEQYF.

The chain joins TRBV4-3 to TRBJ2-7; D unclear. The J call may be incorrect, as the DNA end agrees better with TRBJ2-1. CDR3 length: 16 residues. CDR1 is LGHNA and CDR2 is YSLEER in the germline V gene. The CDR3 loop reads CASSQGNSASYNEQFF. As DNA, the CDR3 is TGCGCCAGCAGCCAAGGAAACTCCGCGTCCTACAATGAGCAGTTCTTC.

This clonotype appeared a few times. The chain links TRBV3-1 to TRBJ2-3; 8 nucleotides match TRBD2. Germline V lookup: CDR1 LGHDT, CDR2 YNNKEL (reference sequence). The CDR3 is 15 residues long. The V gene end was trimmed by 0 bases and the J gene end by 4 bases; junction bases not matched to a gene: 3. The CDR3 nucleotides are TGTGCCAGCAGCCAAGATCGAGCGGGGGCAGATACGCAGTATTTT. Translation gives CASSQDRAGADTQYF.

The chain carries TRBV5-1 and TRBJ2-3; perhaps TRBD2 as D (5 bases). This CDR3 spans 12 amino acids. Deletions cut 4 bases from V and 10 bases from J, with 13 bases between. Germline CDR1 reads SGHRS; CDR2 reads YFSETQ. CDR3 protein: CASSALSEAQYF. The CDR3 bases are TGCGCCAGCAGCGCACTTAGCGAAGCGCAGTATTTT.

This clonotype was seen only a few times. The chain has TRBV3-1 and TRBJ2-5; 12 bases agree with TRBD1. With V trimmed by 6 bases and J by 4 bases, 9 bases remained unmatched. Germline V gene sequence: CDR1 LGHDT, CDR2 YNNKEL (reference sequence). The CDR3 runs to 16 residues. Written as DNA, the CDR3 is TGTGCCAGCAGGTCCGGGACAGGGGGCCCACGAGAGACCCAGTACTTC. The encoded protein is CASRSGTGGPRETQYF.

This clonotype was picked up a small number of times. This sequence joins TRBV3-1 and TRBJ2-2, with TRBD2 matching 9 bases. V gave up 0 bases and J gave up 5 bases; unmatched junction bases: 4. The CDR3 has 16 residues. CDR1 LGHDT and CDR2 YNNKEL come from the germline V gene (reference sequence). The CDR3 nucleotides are TGTGCCAGCAGCCAAGACGCGGGGGGGGGAACCGGGGAGCTGTTTTTT. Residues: CASSQDAGGGTGELFF.

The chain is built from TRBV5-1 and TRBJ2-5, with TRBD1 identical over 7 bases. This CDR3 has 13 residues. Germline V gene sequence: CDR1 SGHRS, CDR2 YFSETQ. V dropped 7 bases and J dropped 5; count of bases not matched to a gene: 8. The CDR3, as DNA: TGCGCCAGCGGAAAACAGGGGACGGAGACCCAGTACTTC. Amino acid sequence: CASGKQGTETQYF.

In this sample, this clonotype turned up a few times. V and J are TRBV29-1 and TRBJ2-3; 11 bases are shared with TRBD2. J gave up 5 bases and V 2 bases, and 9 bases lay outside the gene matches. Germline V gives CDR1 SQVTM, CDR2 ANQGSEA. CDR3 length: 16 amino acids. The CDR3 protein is CSVESYSGRAIDTQYF. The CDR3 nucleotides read TGCAGCGTTGAATCTTATAGCGGGAGGGCCATAGATACGCAGTATTTT.

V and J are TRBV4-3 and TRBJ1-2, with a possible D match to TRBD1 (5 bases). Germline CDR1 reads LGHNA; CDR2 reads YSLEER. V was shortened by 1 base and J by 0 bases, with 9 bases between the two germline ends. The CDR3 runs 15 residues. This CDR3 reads CASSQGTFANYGYTF. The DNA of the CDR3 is TGCGCCAGCAGCCAAGGGACATTCGCTAACTATGGCTACACCTTC.

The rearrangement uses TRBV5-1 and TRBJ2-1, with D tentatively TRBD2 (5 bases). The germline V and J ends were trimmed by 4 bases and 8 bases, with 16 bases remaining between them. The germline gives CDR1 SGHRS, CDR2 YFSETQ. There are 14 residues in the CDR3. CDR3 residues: CASSPVVPGDEQFF. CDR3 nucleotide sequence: TGCGCCAGCAGCCCCGTAGTGCCCGGGGATGAGCAGTTCTTC.

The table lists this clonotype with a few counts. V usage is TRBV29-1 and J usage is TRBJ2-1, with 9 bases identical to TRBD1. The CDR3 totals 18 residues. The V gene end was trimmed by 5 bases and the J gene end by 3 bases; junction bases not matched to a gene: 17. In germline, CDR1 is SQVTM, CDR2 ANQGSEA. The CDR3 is CSVNPGTGIMVGYNEQFF. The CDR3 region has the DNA TGCAGCGTTAACCCCGGGACAGGGATAATGGTGGGCTACAATGAGCAGTTCTTC.

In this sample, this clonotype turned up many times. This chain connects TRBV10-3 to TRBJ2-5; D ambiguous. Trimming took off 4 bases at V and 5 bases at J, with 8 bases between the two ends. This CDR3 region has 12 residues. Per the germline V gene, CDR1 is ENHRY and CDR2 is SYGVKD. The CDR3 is CAISGGSETQYF. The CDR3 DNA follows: TGTGCCATCAGTGGAGGTAGCGAGACCCAGTACTTC.